Following are 3 T cell receptor beta chains from one sample sequenced in a study of blood T cells in healthy people across ages. Combining a sample-barcoded 5' primer with a J-beta primer mix, a second PCR ran for roughly 7 to 11 cycles. TCRdb re-called the 5' RACE reads with MiXCR, one entry per CDR3 protein. Of about 640,000 distinct CDR3 sequences in the sample, 58% are singletons; the top ten hold approximately 37%. Input material: blood. The receptor source for this set is a man in his fifties or sixties in good health.

The CDR3 DNA reads as TGCGCCAGCAGCCCGGGACAGGGGGTTCACAATGAGCAGTACTTC. Translating gives CASSPGQGVHNEQYF. V and J are TRBV5-1 and TRBJ2-5; 11 bases are shared with TRBD1. The length of the CDR3 is 15 residues. Germline CDR1 and CDR2: SGHRS and YFSETQ. The junction had 13 bases not matched to a gene; V was cut back by 4 bases and J by 11 bases.

In this sample, this clonotype turned up a few times. The chain couples TRBV6-1 to TRBJ2-5; no firm D call. Matching the DNA end better, TRBJ2-7 makes the J call doubtful. Per the germline V gene, CDR1 is MNHNS and CDR2 is SASEGT. This CDR3 has 11 amino acids. The CDR3 is CASSDQYEQYF. CDR3 bases: TGTGCCAGCAGTGACCAGTACGAGCAGTACTTC.

V usage is TRBV7-8 and J usage is TRBJ1-4; 7 bases match TRBD1. V shed 9 bases, J shed 1 base, and the junction held 5 bases outside the gene matches. Germline loops: CDR1 SGHVS, CDR2 FQNEAQ. The CDR3 covers 14 residues. The CDR3, as DNA: TGTGCCAGTAGCCGGGACAGAACTAATGAAAAACTGTTTTTT. Translating it yields CASSRDRTNEKLFF.